This is a list of T cell receptor beta chains from one sample in a study of response to subunit inactivated influenza vaccine. TCRdb independently ran MiXCR on the RT-PCR reads; one entry per CDR3 protein. The data contain a few hundred thousand distinct CDR3 sequences, 6.5% to 8% of them seen just once; the ten biggest clones take up around 13%. The starting material was PBMCs from blood, obtained roughly 24 months after vaccination. These receptors were collected from a man aged 50-75 years who received an inactivated influenza vaccine. The CDR3 runs from the conserved cysteine through the conserved F or W. D genes are given only for firm matches. The size of a clone is reported for some rows only, either as once, few or many, or as a class for expanded clones.

TRBJ2-2 | TRBD2 | . | TRBV7-2 | CASSLRERGTGELFF | TGTGCCAGCAGCTTACGGGAGCGGGGCACCGGGGAGCTGTTTTTT
TRBJ2-7 | TRBD2 | . | TRBV4-3 | CASSQAVAGYSYEQYF | TGCGCCAGCAGCCAAGCGGTAGCGGGGTACTCCTACGAGCAGTACTTC
TRBJ2-2 | . | few | TRBV6-1 | CASSRSGSANTGELFF | TGTGCCAGCAGTCGGTCAGGAAGCGCGAACACCGGGGAGCTGTTTTTT
TRBJ1-1 | . | . | TRBV3-1 | CASQRGGATEAFF | TGTGCCAGCCAACGAGGGGGAGCAACTGAAGCTTTCTTT
TRBJ2-1 | TRBD1 | . | TRBV7-9 | CASSPWDRHNEQFF | TGTGCCAGCAGCCCCTGGGACAGGCACAATGAGCAGTTCTTC
TRBJ2-3 | . | many | TRBV11-2 | CASSPRLVTDTQYF | TGTGCCAGCAGCCCACGACTAGTCACAGATACGCAGTATTTT
TRBJ2-7 | TRBD1 | many | TRBV24-1 | CATSDPGQGSNEQYF | TGTGCCACCAGTGACCCGGGACAGGGGTCCAACGAGCAGTACTTC
TRBJ2-5 | . | . | TRBV4-1 | CASSQGGGRQETQYF | TGCGCCAGCAGCCAAGGCGGGGGCCGACAAGAGACCCAGTACTTC
TRBJ2-5 | . | few | TRBV21-1 | CASSVGRDREETQYF | TGTGCCAGCAGCGTGGGTCGGGACAGAGAAGAGACCCAGTACTTC
TRBJ2-3 | . | . | TRBV7-2 | CASSLASLTSTDTQCF | TGTGCCAGCAGCTTAGCTAGTCTAACTAGCACAGATACGCAGTGTTTT
TRBJ2-4 | . | few | TRBV15 | CATSRDLFAGLAKNIQYF | TGTGCCACCAGCAGAGATCTCTTTGCGGGGCTAGCCAAAAACATTCAGTACTTC
TRBJ1-1 | TRBD1 | . | TRBV9 | CASSAGTVMNTEAFF | TGTGCCAGCAGCGCTGGGACAGTGATGAACACTGAAGCTTTCTTT
TRBJ2-7 | TRBD1 | . | TRBV28 | CASSFDPGQGLFAEQYF | TGTGCCAGCAGTTTTGATCCGGGACAGGGCCTCTTCGCCGAGCAGTACTTC
TRBJ2-4 | TRBD2 | few | TRBV7-2 | CASSLREGKNIQYF | TGTGCCAGCAGCCTGAGGGAGGGCAAAAACATTCAGTACTTC
TRBJ2-5 | TRBD2 | many | TRBV20-1 | CSAPGVAGRQETQYF | TGCAGTGCCCCGGGGGTAGCGGGGAGACAAGAGACCCAGTACTTC
TRBJ2-3 | . | . | TRBV28 | CASSSPSRESTDTQYF | TGTGCCAGCAGTTCCCCTAGCCGGGAAAGCACAGATACGCAGTATTTT
TRBJ2-2 | . | few | TRBV7-2 | CASSKGTDTGELFF | TGTGCCAGCAGCAAGGGAACAGACACCGGGGAGCTGTTTTTT
TRBJ2-1 | TRBD2 | . | TRBV5-1 | CASSLSLTSGFYNEQFF | TGCGCCAGCAGCTTGAGTTTGACTAGCGGGTTCTACAATGAGCAGTTCTTC
TRBJ2-7 | . | many | TRBV18 | CASSPGINDEQYF | TGTGCCAGCTCACCAGGGATCAACGACGAGCAGTACTTC
TRBJ2-3 | TRBD2 | few | TRBV20-1 | CSAGTSFNTQYF | TGCAGTGCTGGGACTAGCTTTAATACGCAGTATTTT